This T cell receptor (beta chain) was captured in a study of T-cell reconstitution after alpha-beta-depleted transplantation in children. Germline V gene data show CDR1 as DFQATT and CDR2 as SNEGSKA (reference sequence). Deletions cut 0 bases from V and 3 bases from J, with 12 bases between. The CDR3 sequence is 15 residues long. TCRbeta library preparation incorporated unique molecular identifiers. TCRdb processed the PCR reads anew with MiXCR; each CDR3 protein has one entry. The sample includes fewer than 750,000 distinct CDR3 sequences, 25% to 30% seen only once; the top ten take 36%. This clonotype has only a few counts. The antigen remains unidentified. Study-wide results and caveats: Diversity and T-cell counts at one year after transplant derived mostly from new T cells. Surviving thymic progenitors and recipient T cells were the source of high TCRbeta diversity at day 60 in some patients. By about two months after transplant, alpha-beta T cells reportedly arose from several hundred graft clones that had expanded.

The chain has TRBV20-1 and TRBJ2-1; D call uncertain. This clonotype was sampled from a boy younger than two with Wiskott-Aldrich syndrome, due to receive a stem cell transplant. The specimen was PBMCs, collected before TCRalphabeta/CD19-depleted stem cell transplant. The CDR3 coding sequence is TGCAGTGCTAGAGATCTATCGACAATCTACAATGAGCAGTTCTTC. Translating it yields CSARDLSTIYNEQFF.